This T cell receptor beta chain was found in a study of T cells in Graves' hyperthyroidism and ophthalmopathy. Study-wide points: Blood also showed most of the thyroid clonotypes that were expanded above 0.001.

This CDR3 has 12 amino acids. V dropped 6 bases and J dropped 6; count of bases not matched to a gene: 5. In germline, CDR1 is DFQATT, CDR2 SNEGSKA (reference sequence). The sample holds a few counts of this clonotype. No antigen is known for it. Researchers amplified the TCR beta CDR3 regions from RNA transcripts. First-round RT-PCR targeting the TCR CDR3 was performed with the HTBI primer set. MiXCR, run by TCRdb on the multiplex PCR reads, gives a single entry per CDR3 protein. Of some 700,000 distinct CDR3 sequences in the sample, approximately 15% were seen once. The genes are TRBV20-1 and TRBJ2-4, with 7 bases matching TRBD1. The clonotype comes from a middle-aged man with Graves' hyperthyroidism. Sequenced material: blood. For the CDR3, the DNA is TGCAGTGCAACATGGGACAGAAACATTCAGTACTTC. This codes for CSATWDRNIQYF.